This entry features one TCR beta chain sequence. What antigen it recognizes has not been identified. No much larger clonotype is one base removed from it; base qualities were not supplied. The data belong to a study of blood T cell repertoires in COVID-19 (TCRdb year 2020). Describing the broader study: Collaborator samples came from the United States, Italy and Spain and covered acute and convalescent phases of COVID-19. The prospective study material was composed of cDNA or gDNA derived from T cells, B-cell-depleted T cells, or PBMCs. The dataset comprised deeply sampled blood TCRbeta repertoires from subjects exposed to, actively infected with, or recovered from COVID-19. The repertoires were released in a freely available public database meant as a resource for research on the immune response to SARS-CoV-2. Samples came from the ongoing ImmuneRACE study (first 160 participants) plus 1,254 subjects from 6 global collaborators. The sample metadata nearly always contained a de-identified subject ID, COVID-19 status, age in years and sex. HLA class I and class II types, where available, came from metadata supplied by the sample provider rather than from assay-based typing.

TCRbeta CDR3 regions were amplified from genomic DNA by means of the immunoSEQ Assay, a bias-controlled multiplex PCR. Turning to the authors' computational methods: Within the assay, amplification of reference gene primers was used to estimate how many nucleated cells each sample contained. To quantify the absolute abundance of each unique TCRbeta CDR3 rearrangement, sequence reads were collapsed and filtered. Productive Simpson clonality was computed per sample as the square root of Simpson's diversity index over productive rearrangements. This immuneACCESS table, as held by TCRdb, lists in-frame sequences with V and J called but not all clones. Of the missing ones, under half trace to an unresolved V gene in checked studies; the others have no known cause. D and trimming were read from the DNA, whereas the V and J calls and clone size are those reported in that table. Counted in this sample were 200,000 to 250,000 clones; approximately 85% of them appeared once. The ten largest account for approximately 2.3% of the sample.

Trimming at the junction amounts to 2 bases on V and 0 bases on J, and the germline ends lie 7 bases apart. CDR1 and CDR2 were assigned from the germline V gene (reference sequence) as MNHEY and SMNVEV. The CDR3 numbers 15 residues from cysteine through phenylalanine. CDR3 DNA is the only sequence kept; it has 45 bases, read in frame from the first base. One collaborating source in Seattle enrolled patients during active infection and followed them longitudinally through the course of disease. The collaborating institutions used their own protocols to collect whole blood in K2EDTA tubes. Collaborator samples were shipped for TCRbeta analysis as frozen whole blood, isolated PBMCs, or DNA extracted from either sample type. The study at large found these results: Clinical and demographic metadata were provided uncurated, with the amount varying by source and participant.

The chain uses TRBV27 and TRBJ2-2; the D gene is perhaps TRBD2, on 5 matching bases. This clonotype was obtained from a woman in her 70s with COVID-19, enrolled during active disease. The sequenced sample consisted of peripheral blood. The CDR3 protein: CASSLRGPNTGELFF. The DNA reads TGTGCCAGCAGTTTAAGAGGGCCGAACACCGGGGAGCTGTTTTTT.